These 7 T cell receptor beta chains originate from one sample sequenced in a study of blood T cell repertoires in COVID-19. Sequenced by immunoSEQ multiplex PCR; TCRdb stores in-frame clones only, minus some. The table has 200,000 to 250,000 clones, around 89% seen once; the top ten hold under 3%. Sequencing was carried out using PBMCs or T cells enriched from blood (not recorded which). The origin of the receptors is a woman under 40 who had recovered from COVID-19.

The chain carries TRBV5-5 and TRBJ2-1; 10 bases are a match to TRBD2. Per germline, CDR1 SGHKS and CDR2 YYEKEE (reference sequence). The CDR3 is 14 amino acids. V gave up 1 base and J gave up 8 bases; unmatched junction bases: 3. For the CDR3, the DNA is TGTGCCAGCAGCTTGTGGACTAGCGGCGATGAGCAGTTCTTC. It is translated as CASSLWTSGDEQFF.

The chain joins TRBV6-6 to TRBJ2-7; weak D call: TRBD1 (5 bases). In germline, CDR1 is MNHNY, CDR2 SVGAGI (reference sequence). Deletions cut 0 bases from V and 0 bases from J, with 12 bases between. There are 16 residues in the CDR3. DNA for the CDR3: TGTGCCAGCAGTTACTCGACCCCTCAGGGCTCCTACGAGCAGTACTTC. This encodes CASSYSTPQGSYEQYF.

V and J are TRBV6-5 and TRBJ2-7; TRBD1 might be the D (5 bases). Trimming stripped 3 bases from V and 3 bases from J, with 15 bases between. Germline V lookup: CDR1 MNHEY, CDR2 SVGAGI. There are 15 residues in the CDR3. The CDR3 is CASSYPPTDYYEQYF. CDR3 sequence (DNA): TGTGCCAGCAGTTATCCCCCGACAGATTACTACGAGCAGTACTTC.

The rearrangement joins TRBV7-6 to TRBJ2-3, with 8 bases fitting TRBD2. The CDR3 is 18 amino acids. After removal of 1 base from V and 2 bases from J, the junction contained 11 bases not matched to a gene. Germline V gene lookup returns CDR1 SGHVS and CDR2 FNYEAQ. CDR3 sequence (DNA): TGTGCCAGCAGCTTAGGAGTGGCGGGGGGTATCTACACAGATACGCAGTATTTT. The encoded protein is CASSLGVAGGIYTDTQYF. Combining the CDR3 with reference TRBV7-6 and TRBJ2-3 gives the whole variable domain GAGVSQSPRYKVTKRGQDVALRCDPISGHVSLYWYRQALGQGPEFLTYFNYEAQQDKSGLPNDRFSAERPEGSISTLTIQRTEQRDSAMYRCASSLGVAGGIYTDTQYFGPGTRLTVL.

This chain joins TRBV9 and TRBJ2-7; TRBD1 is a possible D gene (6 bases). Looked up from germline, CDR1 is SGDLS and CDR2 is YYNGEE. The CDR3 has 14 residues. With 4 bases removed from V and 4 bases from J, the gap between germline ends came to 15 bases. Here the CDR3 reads CASSPHNREYEQYF. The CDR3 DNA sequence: TGTGCCAGCAGCCCCCACAACAGGGAATACGAGCAGTACTTC.

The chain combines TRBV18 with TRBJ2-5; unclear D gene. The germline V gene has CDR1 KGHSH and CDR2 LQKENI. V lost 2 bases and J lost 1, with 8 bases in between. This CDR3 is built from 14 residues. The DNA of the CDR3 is TGTGCCAGCTCACCATCGTCAGGCCAAGAGACCCAGTACTTC. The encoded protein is CASSPSSGQETQYF. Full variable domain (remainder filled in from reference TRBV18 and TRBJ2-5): NAGVMQNPRHLVRRRGQEARLRCSPMKGHSHVYWYRQLPEEGLKFMVYLQKENIIDESGMPKERFSAEFPKEGPSILRIQQVVRGDSAAYFCASSPSSGQETQYFGPGTRLLVL.

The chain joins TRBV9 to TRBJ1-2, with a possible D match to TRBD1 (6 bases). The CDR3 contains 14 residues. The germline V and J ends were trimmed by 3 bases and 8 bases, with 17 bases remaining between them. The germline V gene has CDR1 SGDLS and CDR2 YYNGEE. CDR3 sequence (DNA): TGTGCCAGCAGCGGATCTACAGGGACCCGGGGCTACACCTTC. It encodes CASSGSTGTRGYTF.